One and the same sample provided the 3 T cell receptor beta chains below, sequenced in a study of lymphopenia after photon versus proton radiotherapy. TCRdb's copy holds only in-frame clones and misses some; the assay was immunoSEQ multiplex PCR. This table has about 17,000 clones, 92% appearing once. Sequencing was performed on peripheral blood, taken from a patient treated with photon-based radiotherapy. All receptors derive from a woman between 40 and 50 years old with cholangiocarcinoma.

The chain links TRBV12-5 to TRBJ2-3; 9 bases match TRBD2. This CDR3 region has 15 residues. Germline V gives CDR1 LGHNT, CDR2 FRNRAP. V shed 3 bases and J 2 bases; nucleotides not matched to a gene: 3. The CDR3 region has the DNA TGTGCTAGTGGTTTCGGGACTAGCCACACAGATACGCAGTATTTT. Its protein product is CASGFGTSHTDTQYF.

This clone has only one observation. The chain has TRBV10-3 and TRBJ1-1; D call uncertain. CDR1 and CDR2 from the germline V gene are ENHRY and SYGVKD. V was shortened by 3 bases and J by 4 bases, with 6 bases between the two germline ends. The CDR3 runs to 12 residues. CDR3: CAISDAGTEAFF. Here the CDR3 DNA reads TGTGCCATCAGTGACGCAGGCACTGAAGCTTTCTTT.

As to this clone: The junction departs from germline at one end; a sequencing error may be responsible. The chain employs TRBV18 and TRBJ1-3; maybe TRBD1 (6 bases). The germline V gene encodes CDR1 KGHSH and CDR2 LQKENI. CDR3 length: 16 residues. CDR3 amino acids: CASSPPAGAGGNTIYF. The CDR3 DNA follows: TGTGCCAGCTCCCCACCAGCAGGGGCAGGTGGAAACACCATATATTTT.